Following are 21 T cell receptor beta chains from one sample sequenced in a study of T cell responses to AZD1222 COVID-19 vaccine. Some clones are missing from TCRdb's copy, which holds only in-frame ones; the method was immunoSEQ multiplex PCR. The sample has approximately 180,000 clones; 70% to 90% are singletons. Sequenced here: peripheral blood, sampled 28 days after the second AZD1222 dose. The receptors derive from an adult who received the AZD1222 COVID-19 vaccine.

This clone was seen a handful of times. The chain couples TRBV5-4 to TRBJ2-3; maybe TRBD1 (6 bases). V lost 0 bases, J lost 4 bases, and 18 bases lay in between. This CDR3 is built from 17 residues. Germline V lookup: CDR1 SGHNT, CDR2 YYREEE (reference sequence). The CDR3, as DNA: TGTGCCAGCAGCTTGGGCCCGGTGGGGGCCCCAGCAGATACGCAGTATTTT. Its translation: CASSLGPVGAPADTQYF.

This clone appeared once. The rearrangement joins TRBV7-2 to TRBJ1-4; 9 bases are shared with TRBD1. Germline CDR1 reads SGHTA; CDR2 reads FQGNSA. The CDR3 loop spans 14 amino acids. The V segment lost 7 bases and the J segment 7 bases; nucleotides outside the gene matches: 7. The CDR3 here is CASTSGQGSEKLFF. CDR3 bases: TGTGCCAGCACCTCGGGACAGGGAAGTGAAAAACTGTTTTTT. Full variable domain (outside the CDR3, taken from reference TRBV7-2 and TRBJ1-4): GAGVSQSPSNKVTEKGKDVELRCDPISGHTALYWYRQSLGQGLEFLIYFQGNSAPDKSGLPSDRFSAERTGGSVSTLTIQRTQQEDSAVYLCASTSGQGSEKLFFGSGTQLSVL.

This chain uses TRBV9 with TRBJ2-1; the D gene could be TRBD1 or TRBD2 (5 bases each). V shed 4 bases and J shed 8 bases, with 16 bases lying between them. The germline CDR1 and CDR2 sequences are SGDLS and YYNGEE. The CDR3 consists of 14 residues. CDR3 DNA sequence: TGTGCCAGCAGCTCAGGGACCCCGATGGATGAGCAGTTCTTC. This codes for CASSSGTPMDEQFF. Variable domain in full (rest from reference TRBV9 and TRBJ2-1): DSGVTQTPKHLITATGQRVTLRCSPRSGDLSVYWYQQSLDQGLQFLIQYYNGEERAKGNILERFSAQQFPDLHSELNLSSLELGDSALYFCASSSGTPMDEQFFGPGTRLTVL.

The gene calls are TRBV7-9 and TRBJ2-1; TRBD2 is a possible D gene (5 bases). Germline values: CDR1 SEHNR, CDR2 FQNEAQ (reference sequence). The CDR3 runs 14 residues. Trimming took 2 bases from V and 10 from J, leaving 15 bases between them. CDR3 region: CASSLLTGGLEQFF. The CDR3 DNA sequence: TGTGCCAGCAGCTTACTCACTGGCGGGTTGGAGCAGTTCTTC.

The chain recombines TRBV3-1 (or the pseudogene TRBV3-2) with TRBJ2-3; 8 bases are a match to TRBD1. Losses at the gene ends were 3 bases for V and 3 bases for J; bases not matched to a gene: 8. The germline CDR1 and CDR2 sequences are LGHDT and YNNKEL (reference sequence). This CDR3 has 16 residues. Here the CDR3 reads CASSHFADRVTDTQYF. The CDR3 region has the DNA TGTGCCAGCAGCCATTTCGCGGACAGGGTAACAGATACGCAGTATTTT.

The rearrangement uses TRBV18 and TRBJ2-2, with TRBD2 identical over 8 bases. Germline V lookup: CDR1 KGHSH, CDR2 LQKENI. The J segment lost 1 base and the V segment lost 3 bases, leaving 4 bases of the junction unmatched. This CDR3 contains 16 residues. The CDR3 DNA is TGTGCCAGCTCACCGAGTCTAGCGGGGAACACCGGGGAGCTGTTTTTT. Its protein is CASSPSLAGNTGELFF. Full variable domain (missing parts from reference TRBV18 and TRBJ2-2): NAGVMQNPRHLVRRRGQEARLRCSPMKGHSHVYWYRQLPEEGLKFMVYLQKENIIDESGMPKERFSAEFPKEGPSILRIQQVVRGDSAAYFCASSPSLAGNTGELFFGEGSRLTVL.

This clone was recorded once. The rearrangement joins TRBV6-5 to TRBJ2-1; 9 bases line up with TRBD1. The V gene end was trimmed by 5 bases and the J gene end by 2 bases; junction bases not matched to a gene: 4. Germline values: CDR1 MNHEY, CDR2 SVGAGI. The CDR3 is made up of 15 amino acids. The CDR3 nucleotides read TGTGCCAGCAGTCCGACAGGGGGACCCTACAATGAGCAGTTCTTC. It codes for CASSPTGGPYNEQFF.

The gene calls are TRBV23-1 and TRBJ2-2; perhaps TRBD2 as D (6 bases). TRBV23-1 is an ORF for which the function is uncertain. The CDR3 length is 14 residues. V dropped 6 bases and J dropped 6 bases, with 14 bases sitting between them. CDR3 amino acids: CASSWKGRSGELFF. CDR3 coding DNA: TGCGCCAGCAGCTGGAAGGGGAGGTCCGGGGAGCTGTTTTTT.

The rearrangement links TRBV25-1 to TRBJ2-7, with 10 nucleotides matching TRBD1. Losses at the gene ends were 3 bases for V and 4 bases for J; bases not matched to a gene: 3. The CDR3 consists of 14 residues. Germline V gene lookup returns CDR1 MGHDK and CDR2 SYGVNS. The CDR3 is CASSDRTGGYEQYF. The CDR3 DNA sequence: TGTGCCAGCAGTGATAGGACAGGGGGATACGAGCAGTACTTC.

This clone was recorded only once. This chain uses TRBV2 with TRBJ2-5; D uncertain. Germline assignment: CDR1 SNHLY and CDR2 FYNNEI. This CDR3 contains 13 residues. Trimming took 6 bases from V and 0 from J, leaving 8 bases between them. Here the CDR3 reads CASRVHNQETQYF. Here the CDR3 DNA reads TGTGCCAGCAGGGTCCACAACCAAGAGACCCAGTACTTC.

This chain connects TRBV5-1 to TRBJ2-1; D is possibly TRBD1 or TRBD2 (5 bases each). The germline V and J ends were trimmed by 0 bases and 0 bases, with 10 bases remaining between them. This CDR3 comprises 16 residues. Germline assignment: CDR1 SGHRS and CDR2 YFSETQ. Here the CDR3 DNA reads TGCGCCAGCAGCTTGGAGGGGAGCACCTCCTACAATGAGCAGTTCTTC. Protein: CASSLEGSTSYNEQFF. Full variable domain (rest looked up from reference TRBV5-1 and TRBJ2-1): KAGVTQTPRYLIKTRGQQVTLSCSPISGHRSVSWYQQTPGQGLQFLFEYFSETQRNKGNFPGRFSGRQFSNSRSEMNVSTLELGDSALYLCASSLEGSTSYNEQFFGPGTRLTVL.

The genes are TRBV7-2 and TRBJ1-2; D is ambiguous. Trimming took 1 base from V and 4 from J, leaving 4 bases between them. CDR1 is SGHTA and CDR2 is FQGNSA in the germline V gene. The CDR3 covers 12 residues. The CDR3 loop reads CASSLGFYGYTF. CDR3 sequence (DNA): TGTGCCAGCAGCTTAGGGTTCTATGGCTACACCTTC.

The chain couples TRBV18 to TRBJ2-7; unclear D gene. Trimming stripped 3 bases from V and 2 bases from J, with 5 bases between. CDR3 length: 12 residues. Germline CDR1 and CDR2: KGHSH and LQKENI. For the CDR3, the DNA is TGTGCCAGCTCACCTCAACCCTACGAGCAGTACTTC. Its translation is CASSPQPYEQYF.

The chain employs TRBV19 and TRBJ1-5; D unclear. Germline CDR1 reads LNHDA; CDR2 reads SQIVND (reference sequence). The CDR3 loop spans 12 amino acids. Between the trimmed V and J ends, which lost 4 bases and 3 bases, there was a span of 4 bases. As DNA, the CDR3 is TGTGCCAGTAGTAACCCCAATCAGCCCCAGCATTTT. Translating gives CASSNPNQPQHF.

The CDR3 sequence: CASSPGQGLYNEQFF. The CDR3 bases are TGTGCCAGCAGTCCGGGACAGGGGTTATACAATGAGCAGTTCTTC. The chain is built from TRBV27 and TRBJ2-1, with TRBD1 matching 10 bases. J lost 4 bases, V lost 5 bases, and 5 bases had no gene match. The CDR3 has 15 residues. In germline, CDR1 is MNHEY, CDR2 SMNVEV (reference sequence).

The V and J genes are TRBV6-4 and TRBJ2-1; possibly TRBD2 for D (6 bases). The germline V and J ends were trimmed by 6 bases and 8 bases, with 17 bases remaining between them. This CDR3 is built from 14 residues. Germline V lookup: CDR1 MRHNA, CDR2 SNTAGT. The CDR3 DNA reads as TGTGCCAGCAGGGCTAGCGCGAGGCCGGATGAGCAGTTCTTC. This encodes CASRASARPDEQFF.

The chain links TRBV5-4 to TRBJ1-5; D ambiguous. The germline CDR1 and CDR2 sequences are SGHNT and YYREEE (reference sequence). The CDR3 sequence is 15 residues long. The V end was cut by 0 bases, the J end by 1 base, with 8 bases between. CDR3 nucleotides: TGTGCCAGCAGCTTGGGGACTTCAAGCAATCAGCCCCAGCATTTT. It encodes CASSLGTSSNQPQHF.

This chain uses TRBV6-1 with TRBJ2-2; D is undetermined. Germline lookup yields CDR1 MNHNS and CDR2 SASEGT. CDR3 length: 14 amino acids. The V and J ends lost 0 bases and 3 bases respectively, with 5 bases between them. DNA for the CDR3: TGTGCCAGCAGTGAAGCAGGGTACACCGGGGAGCTGTTTTTT. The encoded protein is CASSEAGYTGELFF.

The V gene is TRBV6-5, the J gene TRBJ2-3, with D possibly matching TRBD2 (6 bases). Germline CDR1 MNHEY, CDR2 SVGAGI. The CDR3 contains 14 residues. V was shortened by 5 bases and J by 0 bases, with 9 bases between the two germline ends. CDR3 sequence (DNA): TGTGCCAGCAGTCCGGGGGTTAGCACAGATACGCAGTATTTT. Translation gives CASSPGVSTDTQYF.

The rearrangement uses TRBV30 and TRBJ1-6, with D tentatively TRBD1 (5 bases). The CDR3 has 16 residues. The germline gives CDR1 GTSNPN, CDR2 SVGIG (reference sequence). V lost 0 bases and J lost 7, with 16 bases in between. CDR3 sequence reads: CAWSVKSGALNSPLHF. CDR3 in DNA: TGTGCCTGGAGTGTAAAGTCTGGGGCACTAAATTCACCCCTCCACTTT.

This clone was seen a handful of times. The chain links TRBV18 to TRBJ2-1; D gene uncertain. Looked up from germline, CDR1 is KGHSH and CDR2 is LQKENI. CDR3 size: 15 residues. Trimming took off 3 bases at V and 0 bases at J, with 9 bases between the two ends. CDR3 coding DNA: TGTGCCAGCTCACCTCTTATGAGCTCCTACAATGAGCAGTTCTTC. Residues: CASSPLMSSYNEQFF.